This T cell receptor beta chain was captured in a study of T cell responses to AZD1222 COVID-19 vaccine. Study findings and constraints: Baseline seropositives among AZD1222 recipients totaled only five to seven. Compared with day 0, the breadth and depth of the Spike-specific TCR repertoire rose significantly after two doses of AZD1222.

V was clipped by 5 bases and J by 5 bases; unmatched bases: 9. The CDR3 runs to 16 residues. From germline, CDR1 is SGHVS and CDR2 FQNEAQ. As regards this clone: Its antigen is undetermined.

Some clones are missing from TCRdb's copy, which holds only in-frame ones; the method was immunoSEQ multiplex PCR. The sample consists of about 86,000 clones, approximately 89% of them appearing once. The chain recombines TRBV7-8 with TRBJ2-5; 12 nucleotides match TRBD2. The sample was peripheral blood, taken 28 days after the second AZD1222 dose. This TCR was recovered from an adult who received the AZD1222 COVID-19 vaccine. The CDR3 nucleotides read TGTGCCAGCAGCCCGACTAGCGGGGGAGCACACGAGACCCAGTACTTC. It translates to CASSPTSGGAHETQYF.